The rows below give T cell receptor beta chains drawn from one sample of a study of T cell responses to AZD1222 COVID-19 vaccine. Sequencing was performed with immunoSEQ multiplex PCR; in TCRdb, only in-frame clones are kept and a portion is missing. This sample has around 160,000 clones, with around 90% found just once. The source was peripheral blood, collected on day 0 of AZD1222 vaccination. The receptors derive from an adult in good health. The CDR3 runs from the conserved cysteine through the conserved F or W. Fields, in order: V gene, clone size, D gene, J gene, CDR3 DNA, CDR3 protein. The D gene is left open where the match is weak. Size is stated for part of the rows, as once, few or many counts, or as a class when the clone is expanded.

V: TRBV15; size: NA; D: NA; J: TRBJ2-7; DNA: TGTGCCACCAGCTCCGACCCTGTAATGGAGCAGTACTTC; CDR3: CATSSDPVMEQYF
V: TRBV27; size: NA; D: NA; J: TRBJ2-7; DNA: TGTGCCAGCAGTTTTTATCCCATCAGGGGTTGTTTGTCCTACGAGCAGTACTTC; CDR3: CASSFYPIRGCLSYEQYF
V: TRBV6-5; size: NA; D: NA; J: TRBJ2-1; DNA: TGTGCCAGCACCCTATCGGGCGATTACAATGAGCAGTTCTTC; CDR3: CASTLSGDYNEQFF
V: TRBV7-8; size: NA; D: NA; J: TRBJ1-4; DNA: TGTGCCAGCAGCTTGGGTGATGAAAAACTGTTTTTT; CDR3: CASSLGDEKLFF
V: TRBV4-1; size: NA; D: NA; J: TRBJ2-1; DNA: TGCGCCAGCAGCCAAGCTGCGGTCCACAATGAGCAGTTCTTC; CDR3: CASSQAAVHNEQFF
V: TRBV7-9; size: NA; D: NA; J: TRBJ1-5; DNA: TGTGCCAGCAGCTTGGGGAGTGGGGGCAATCAGCCCCAGCATTTT; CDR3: CASSLGSGGNQPQHF
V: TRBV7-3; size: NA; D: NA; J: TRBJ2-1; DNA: TGTGCCAGCAGCTTAATTTCAGGCCCTAACAATGAGCAGTTCTTC; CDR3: CASSLISGPNNEQFF
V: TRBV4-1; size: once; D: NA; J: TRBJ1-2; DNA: TGCGCCAGCAGCCATGCTCCCCGGGACAACTATGGCTACACCTTC; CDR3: CASSHAPRDNYGYTF
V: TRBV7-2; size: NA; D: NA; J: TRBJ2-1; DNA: TGTGCCAGCAGCTTCTCCAATGAGCAGTTCTTC; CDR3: CASSFSNEQFF
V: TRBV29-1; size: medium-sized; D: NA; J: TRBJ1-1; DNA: TGCAGCGTTGAAGTCGGGAACACTGAAGCTTTCTTT; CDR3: CSVEVGNTEAFF
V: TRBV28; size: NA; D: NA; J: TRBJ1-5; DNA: TGTGCCAGCAGCCTGTCCAGGGATCAGCCCCAGCATTTT; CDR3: CASSLSRDQPQHF
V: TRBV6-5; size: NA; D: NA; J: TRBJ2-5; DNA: TGTGCCAGCAGTCAACGGACAGCGGTCGAGACCCAGTACTTC; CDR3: CASSQRTAVETQYF
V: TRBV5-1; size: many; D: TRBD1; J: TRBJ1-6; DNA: TGCGCCAGCAGCCTCAAGACAGGGTCTTATAATTCACCCCTCCACTTT; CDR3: CASSLKTGSYNSPLHF
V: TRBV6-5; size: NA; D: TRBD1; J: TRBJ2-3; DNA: TGTGCCAGCAGACCGCGAGGACAGGGGGGAGATACGCAGTATTTT; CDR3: CASRPRGQGGDTQYF
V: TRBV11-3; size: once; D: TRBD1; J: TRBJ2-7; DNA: TGTGCCAGCTTAGGGGGCCCCTACGAGCAGTACTTC; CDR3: CASLGGPYEQYF
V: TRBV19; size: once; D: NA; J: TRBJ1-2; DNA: TGTGCCAGTAGTATTACCCTCGTGGATGGCTACACCTTC; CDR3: CASSITLVDGYTF
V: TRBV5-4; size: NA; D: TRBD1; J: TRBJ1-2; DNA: TGTGCCAGCAGCGGACAGGGGGCGGGCTATGGCTACACCTTC; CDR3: CASSGQGAGYGYTF
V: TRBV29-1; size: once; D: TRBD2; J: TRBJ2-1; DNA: TGCAGCGTTGGGACTAGCGGGAGCTACAATGAGCAGTTCTTC; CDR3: CSVGTSGSYNEQFF
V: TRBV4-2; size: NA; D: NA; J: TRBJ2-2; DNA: TGTGCCAGCAAGCCCGACAGAGAGGTCGGGGAGCTGTTTTTT; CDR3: CASKPDREVGELFF
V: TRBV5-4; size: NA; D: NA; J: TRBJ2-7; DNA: TGTGCCAGCAGCTTGGGAGCGGATACCTACGAGCAGTACTTC; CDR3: CASSLGADTYEQYF
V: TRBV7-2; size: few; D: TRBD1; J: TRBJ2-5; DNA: TGTGCCAGCAGCTCCCCGGGACAGGGGGGAGAGACCCAGTACTTC; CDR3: CASSSPGQGGETQYF
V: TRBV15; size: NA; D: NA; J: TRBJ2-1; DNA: TGTGCCACCAGCGGGCTGAACAATGAGCAGTTCTTC; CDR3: CATSGLNNEQFF
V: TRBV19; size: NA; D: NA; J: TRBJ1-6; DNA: TGTGCCAGTCAATGGGGGCAGCCCAATTCACCCCTCCACTTT; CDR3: CASQWGQPNSPLHF
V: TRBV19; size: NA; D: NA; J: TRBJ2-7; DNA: TGTGCCAGTAGTATATTGACAGGCCCCTACGAGCAGTACTTC; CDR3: CASSILTGPYEQYF
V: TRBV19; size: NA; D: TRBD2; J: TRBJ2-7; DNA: TGTGCCAGTAGTCCCCAAGCGGGGCTGTGGCAGTACTTC; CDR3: CASSPQAGLWQYF
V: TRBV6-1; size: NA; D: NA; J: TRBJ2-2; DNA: TGTGCCAGCAGTGAAGCTACAGCGGTTTACCCCGGGGAGCTGTTTTTT; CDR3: CASSEATAVYPGELFF
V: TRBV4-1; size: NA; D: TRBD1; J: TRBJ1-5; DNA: TGCGCCAGCAGCCAAGCTCTAAAGGCGGGACAGAACAATCAGCCCCAGCATTTT; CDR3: CASSQALKAGQNNQPQHF
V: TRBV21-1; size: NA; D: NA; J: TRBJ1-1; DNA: TGTGCCAGCGGCACTGAAGCTTTCTTT; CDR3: CASGTEAFF
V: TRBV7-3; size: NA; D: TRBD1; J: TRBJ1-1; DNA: TGTGCCAGCAGCTCGACAGGGGCCGGGGAAGCTTTCTTT; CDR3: CASSSTGAGEAFF
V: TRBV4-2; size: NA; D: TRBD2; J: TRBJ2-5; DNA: TGTGCCAGCAGCCAAGATAGGGAGGGCGGGGAGACCCAGTACTTC; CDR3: CASSQDREGGETQYF
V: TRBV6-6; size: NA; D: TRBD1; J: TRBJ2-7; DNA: TGTGCCAGCAGTTACCCGGACAGGGGTAATCAGGACGAGCAGTACTTC; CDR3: CASSYPDRGNQDEQYF
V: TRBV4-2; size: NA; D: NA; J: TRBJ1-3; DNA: TGTGCCAGCAGCCAAGATCGGGGGAGGATCTCTGGAAACACCATATATTTT; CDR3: CASSQDRGRISGNTIYF
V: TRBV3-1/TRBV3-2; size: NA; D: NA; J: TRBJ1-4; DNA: TGTGCCAGCAGCCTCGGTTCTCATGAAAAACTGTTTTTT; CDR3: CASSLGSHEKLFF
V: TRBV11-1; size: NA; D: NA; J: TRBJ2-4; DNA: TGTGCCAGCAGTCGCGGACAGCGGAACATTCAGTACTTC; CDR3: CASSRGQRNIQYF
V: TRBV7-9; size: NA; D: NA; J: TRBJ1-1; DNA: TGTGCCAGCAGCTTATCTCAGGGGAAAACTGAAGCTTTCTTT; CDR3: CASSLSQGKTEAFF
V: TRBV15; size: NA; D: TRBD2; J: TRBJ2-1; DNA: TGTGCCACCAGCAGAGATCGTGCTAGCGGTTACAATGAGCAGTTCTTC; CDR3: CATSRDRASGYNEQFF
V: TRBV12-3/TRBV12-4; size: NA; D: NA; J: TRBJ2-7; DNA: TGTGCCAGCAGTCGAAACTACGAGCAGTACTTC; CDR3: CASSRNYEQYF
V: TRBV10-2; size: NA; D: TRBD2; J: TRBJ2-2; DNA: TGCGCCACCACGCGGGGGGGCGGCGGGGAGCTGTTTTTT; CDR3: CATTRGGGGELFF
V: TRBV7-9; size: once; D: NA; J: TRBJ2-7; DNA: TGTGCCAGCAGCTTCGATGGGGGAGACATCCGCTACGAGCAGTACTTC; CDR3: CASSFDGGDIRYEQYF
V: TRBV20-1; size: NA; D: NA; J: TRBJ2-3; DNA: TGCAGTGCTCCCGGGGGAGATACGCAGTATTTT; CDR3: CSAPGGDTQYF
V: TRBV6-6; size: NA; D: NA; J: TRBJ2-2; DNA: TGTGCCAGCAACCCACTTGAAGCCGGGGAGCTGTTTTTT; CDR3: CASNPLEAGELFF
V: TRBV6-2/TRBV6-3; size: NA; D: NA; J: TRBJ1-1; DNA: TGTGCCAGCAGTTACGTAGTCGGGAGAAAAATACCTGAAGCTTTCTTT; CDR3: CASSYVVGRKIPEAFF
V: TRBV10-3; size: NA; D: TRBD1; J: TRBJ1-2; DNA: TGTGCCATCAGGTGGGGGACAGGGGGCGCCCGAGCAGGGTATGGCTACACCTTC; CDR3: CAIRWGTGGARAGYGYTF
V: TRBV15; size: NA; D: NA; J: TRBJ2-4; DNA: TGTGCCACCAGCAGAGTCGGGCAGGGACTAGCCAAAAACATTCAGTACTTC; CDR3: CATSRVGQGLAKNIQYF
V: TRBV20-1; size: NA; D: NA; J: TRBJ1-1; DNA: TGCAGTGCTAGTTTCGAAGTGAACACTGAAGCTTTCTTT; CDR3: CSASFEVNTEAFF
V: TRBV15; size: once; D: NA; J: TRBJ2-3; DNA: TGTGCCACCAGCAGAGGTACAGATACGCAGTATTTT; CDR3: CATSRGTDTQYF
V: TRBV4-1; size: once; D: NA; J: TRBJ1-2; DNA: TGCGCCAGCAGCCAAGAGCAAGGGAGTGAACGTGGCTACACCTTC; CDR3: CASSQEQGSERGYTF
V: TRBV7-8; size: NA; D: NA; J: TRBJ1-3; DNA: TGTGCCAGCTACGGAGGGACCCCCTCTGGAAACACCATATATTTT; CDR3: CASYGGTPSGNTIYF
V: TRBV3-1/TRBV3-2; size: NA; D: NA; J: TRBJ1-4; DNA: TGTGCCAGCAGCCAAGGGCCCGCGGGGGCAGCGAAGCCAACTAATGAAAAACTGTTTTTT; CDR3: CASSQGPAGAAKPTNEKLFF
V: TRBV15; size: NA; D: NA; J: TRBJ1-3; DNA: TGTGCCACCAGCGTAGGAGACTCTGGAAACACCATATATTTT; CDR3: CATSVGDSGNTIYF
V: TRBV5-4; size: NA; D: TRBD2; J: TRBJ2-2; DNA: TGTGCCAGCAGTTCGGTAGCGGGAGTTAGCGGGGAGCTGTTTTTT; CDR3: CASSSVAGVSGELFF
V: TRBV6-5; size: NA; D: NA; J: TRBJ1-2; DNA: TGTGCCAGCAGTCCCAATACAGGGTTCGGTGGCTACACCTTC; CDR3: CASSPNTGFGGYTF
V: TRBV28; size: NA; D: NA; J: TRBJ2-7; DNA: TGTGCCAGCAGTTTATCATTTGGGGGTCCTCCCTACGAGCAGTACTTC; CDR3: CASSLSFGGPPYEQYF
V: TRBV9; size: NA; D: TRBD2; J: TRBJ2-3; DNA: TGTGCCAGCAGCCCCAGACTAGCGGGAGGGCCGGATACGCAGTATTTT; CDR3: CASSPRLAGGPDTQYF
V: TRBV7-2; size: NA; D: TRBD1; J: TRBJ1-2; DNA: TGTGCCAGCAGCTTTACGACAGGGGGCGCTAACTATGGCTACACCTTC; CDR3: CASSFTTGGANYGYTF
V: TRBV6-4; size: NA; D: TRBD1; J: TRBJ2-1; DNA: TGTGCCAGCAGTGACGGGACAGGGTCCTACAATGAGCAGTTCTTC; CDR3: CASSDGTGSYNEQFF
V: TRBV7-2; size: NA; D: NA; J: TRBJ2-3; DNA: TGTGCCAGCAGCTTAGTCTCCCTAGCTGGTACGCAGTATTTT; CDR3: CASSLVSLAGTQYF
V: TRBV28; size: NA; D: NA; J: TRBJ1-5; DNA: TGTGCCAGCGGCCCTTTTGCGGGCAATCAGCCCCAGCATTTT; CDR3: CASGPFAGNQPQHF
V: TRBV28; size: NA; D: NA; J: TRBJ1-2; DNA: TGTGCCAGCTGGGGACTTACTAACTATGGCTACACCTTC; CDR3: CASWGLTNYGYTF
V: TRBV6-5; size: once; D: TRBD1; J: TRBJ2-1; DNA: TGTGCCAGCAGTTACGGACAGGGGACTCACAATGAGCAGTTCTTC; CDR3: CASSYGQGTHNEQFF